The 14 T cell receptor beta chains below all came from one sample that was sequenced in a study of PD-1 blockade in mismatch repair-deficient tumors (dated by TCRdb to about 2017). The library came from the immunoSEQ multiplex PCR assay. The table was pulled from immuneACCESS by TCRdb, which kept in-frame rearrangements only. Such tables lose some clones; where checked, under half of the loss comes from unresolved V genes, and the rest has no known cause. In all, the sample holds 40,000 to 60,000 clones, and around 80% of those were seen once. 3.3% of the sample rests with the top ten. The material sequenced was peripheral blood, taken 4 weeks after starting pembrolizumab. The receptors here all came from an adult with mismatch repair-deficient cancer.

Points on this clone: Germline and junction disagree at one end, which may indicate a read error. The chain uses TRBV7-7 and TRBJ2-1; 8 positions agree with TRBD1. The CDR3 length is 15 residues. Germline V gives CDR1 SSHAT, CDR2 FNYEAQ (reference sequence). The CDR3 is CASSQGASDWNEQFF. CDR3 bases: TGTGCTAGCAGCCAGGGGGCTAGCGACTGGAATGAGCAGTTCTTC.

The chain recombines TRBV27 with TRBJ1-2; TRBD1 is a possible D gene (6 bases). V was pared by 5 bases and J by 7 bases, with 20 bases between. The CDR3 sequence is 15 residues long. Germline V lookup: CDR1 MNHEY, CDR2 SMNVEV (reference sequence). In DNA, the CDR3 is TGTGCCAGCAGTGCGGCAGGCGGGGGCGCGAGTGGCTACACCTTC. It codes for CASSAAGGGASGYTF.

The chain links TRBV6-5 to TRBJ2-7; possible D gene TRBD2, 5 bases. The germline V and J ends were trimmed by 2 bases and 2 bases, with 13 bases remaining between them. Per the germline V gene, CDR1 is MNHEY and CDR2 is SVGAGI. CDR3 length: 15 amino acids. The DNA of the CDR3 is TGTGCCAGCAGTTACCCCGGACTGTACCCCTACGAGCAGTACTTC. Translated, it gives CASSYPGLYPYEQYF.

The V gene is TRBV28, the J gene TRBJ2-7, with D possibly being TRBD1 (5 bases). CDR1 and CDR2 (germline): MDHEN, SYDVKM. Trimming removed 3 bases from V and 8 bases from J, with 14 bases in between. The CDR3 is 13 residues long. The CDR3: CASSFYPREKQYF. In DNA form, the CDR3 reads TGTGCCAGCAGTTTTTATCCCAGGGAAAAGCAGTACTTC.

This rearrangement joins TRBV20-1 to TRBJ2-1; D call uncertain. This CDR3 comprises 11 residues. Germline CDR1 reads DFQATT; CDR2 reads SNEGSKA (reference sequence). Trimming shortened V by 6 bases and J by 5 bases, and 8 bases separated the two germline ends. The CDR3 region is CSANPHNEQFF. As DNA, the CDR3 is TGCAGTGCGAACCCTCACAATGAGCAGTTCTTC.

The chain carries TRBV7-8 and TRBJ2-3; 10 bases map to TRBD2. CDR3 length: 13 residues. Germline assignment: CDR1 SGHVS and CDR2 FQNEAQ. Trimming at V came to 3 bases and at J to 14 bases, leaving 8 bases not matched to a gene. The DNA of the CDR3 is TGTGCCAGCAGCTTTGCTTCTAGCGGGAGCCTGTATTTT. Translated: CASSFASSGSLYF.

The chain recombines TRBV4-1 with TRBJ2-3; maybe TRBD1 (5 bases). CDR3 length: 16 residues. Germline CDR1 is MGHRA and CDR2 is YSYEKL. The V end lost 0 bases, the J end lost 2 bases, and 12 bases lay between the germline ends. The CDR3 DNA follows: TGCGCCAGCAGCCAAGAAGGGGTTAGGGCCACAGATACGCAGTATTTT. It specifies CASSQEGVRATDTQYF.

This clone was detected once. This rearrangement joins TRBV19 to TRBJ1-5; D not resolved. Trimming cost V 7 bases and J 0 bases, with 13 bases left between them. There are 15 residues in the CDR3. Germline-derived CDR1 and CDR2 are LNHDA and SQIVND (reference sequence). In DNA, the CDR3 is TGTGCCAGTATCGAGCGACGGAGTAGCAATCAGCCCCAGCATTTT. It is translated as CASIERRSSNQPQHF.

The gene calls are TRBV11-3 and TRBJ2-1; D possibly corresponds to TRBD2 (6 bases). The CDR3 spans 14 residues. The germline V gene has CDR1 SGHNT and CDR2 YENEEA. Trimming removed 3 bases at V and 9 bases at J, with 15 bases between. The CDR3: CASSFGGRVGEQFF. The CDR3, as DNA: TGTGCCAGCAGCTTTGGAGGGAGAGTCGGTGAGCAGTTCTTC.

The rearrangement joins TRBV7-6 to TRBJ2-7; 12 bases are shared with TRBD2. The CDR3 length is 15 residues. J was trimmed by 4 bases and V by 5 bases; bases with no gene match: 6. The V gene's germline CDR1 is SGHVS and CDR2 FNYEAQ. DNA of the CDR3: TGTGCCAGCAGCATGCGGACTAGCGGGATATACGAGCAGTACTTC. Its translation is CASSMRTSGIYEQYF.

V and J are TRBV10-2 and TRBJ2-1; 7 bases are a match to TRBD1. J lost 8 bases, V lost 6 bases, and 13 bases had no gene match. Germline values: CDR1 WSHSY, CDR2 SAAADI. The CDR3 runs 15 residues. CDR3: CASSDQGEYGDEQFF. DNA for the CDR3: TGCGCCAGCAGCGATCAGGGGGAATACGGAGATGAGCAGTTCTTC.

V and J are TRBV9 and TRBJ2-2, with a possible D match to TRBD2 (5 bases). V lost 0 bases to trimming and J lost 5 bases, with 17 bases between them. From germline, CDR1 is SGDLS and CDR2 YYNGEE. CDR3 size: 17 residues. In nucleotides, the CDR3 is TGTGCCAGCAGCGTAGCGGGGTCGACGGGAATAACCGGGGAGCTGTTTTTT. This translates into CASSVAGSTGITGELFF.

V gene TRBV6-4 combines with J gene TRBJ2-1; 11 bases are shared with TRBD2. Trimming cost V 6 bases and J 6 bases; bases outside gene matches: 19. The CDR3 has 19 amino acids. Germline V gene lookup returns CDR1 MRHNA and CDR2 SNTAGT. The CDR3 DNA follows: TGTGCCAGCAGCAAAACTAGCGGGAGTAGTCTGACGGTACTCAATGAGCAGTTCTTC. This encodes CASSKTSGSSLTVLNEQFF.

The CDR3 here is CASSEWALAGTTDTQYF. The CDR3 region has the DNA TGTGCCAGCAGTGAATGGGCCCTAGCGGGAACGACAGATACGCAGTATTTT. The chain employs TRBV6-1 and TRBJ2-3; 9 bases match TRBD2. V trimming: 2 bases; J trimming: 3 bases; junction bases outside the gene matches: 9. The CDR3 contains 17 residues. Germline V lookup: CDR1 MNHNS, CDR2 SASEGT.